The T cell receptor (beta chain) under discussion was sequenced for a study of T cell repertoires in urothelial bladder cancer (dated by TCRdb to about 2019). Looking at the study overall: Of the roughly twelve resected lesions, three were clinically staged as cT0, three as cTa, three as cT1 and three as cT2 or greater. In the study, clonality of the TCR repertoire in bladder tumors was compared against clonality in benign bladder inflammation. Some twelve patients with bladder lesions who were undergoing transurethral resection were prospectively identified. A total of twelve resected bladder lesions, made up of urothelial carcinoma (UC+) and benign (UC-) specimens, were studied.

The immunoSEQ assay was used to sequence the CDR3 region of the TCR beta chain. Per the authors' processing: For every specimen, the T-cell fraction, clonal dominance and maximum TCR clone frequency were calculated. TCRdb took over this immuneACCESS table, retaining in-frame rearrangements with V and J assigned. Such tables are incomplete; in checked studies, under half of the missing clones stem from an unresolved V gene, and the remainder is unexplained. The D gene and trimming were derived from the DNA, and the V and J assignments and clone size from that table. Recorded for this sample are around 6,400 clones; about 70% of them occurred a single time. The ten largest clones add up to less than 15% of the sample. Findings and caveats that apply to the study as a whole: A median tumor infiltrating lymphocyte percentage of about 1.8% was observed in carcinoma specimens, compared with about 12% in benign specimens. Urothelial carcinoma specimens contained fewer T cells than benign specimens, with a median of about 5,800 versus 28,000. In carcinoma specimens, one T-cell clone made up as much as 17% of infiltrating lymphocytes, versus 2% in benign specimens.

Reading the germline V gene gives CDR1 MNHEY and CDR2 SVGAGI. The CDR3 runs 15 residues from the cysteine to the phenylalanine. CDR3 DNA only is kept here, 45 bases in frame from base 1. V ends up 2 bases short and J 0 bases short, with an unmatched junction base count of 3. Turning to this clone: Its specific antigen is unknown. Base qualities are not provided; no much larger clone lies one nucleotide away.

Bladder lesion specimens were obtained at transurethral resection and were stored at -80C. DNA was isolated from the bladder specimens obtained at transurethral resection. This chain joins TRBV6-5 to TRBJ1-2; the central 7 bases match TRBD1. What was sequenced was tumor-infiltrating cells from bladder cancer. The receptor's source is a human donor with urothelial carcinoma. The DNA sequence reads TGTGCCAGCAGTTACCAGGGGGGAGCTAACTATGGCTACACCTTC. Its protein product is CASSYQGGANYGYTF.